This TCR beta chain was recovered during a study of shared clonotypes between healthy human individuals. The study, taken as a whole, reports: Enrolling few donors narrowed the genetic and exposure-history diversity that was represented.

Clones were sequenced by immunoSEQ multiplex PCR, and TCRdb holds only the in-frame ones, with some missing. Found here are about 2.2 million clones, about 93% of them singletons; the top ten hold more than 1.5%. With regard to this clone: Its antigen is unidentified.

The naive CD8 fraction comprised CD45RO-negative cells positively selected for CCR7 and excluded terminally differentiated effector memory CD45RA+ cells. Germline CDR1 LNHNV, CDR2 YYDKDF (reference sequence). Trimming cost V 0 bases and J 2 bases, with 14 bases left between them. The CDR3 length is 16 residues. The TCR was taken from a man aged 18 to 35 in good health. Some clones in this sample may be carry-over from other donors' samples. Sequencing was performed on naive CD8+ T cells from PBMCs. The V and J genes are TRBV15 and TRBJ2-7; tentatively, D is TRBD1 (5 bases). CDR3 protein: CATSREGQLTTYEQYF. The CDR3 region has the DNA TGTGCCACCAGCAGAGAGGGGCAGCTTACTACCTACGAGCAGTACTTC.